This TCR beta chain was sequenced in a study of cytomegalovirus exposure and HLA in healthy donors. Turning to the study itself: Out of about 410 genotyped donors, around 80% belonged to the Caucasian-associated ancestry cluster. Study-level results: From TCR beta sequences, most subjects' HLA-A and HLA-B alleles were reportedly predicted accurately. Researchers catalogued approximately 170 TCR beta chains as cytomegalovirus-associated.

The PCR contained 60 Vbeta and 13 Jbeta primers. Sequenced by immunoSEQ multiplex PCR; TCRdb stores in-frame clones only, minus some. The sample yields around 100,000 clones, under 9% seen once. Details on this clone: The antigen is undetermined.

There are 14 residues in the CDR3. Germline lookup yields CDR1 SGHTS and CDR2 YDEGEE. J gave up 4 bases and V 5 bases, and 4 bases lay outside the gene matches. This receptor was taken from a man aged 50-60 years in good health and CMV-seronegative. The J gene is TRBJ1-2, the V gene TRBV5-8, with 11 bases identical to TRBD1. Sequencing was carried out using PBMCs. CDR3 nucleotide sequence: TGTGCCAGCAGGTGGACAGGGGGCTCCTATGGCTACACCTTC. Amino acids: CASRWTGGSYGYTF.